These T cell receptor beta chains were read from a single sample in a study of T cells in Graves' hyperthyroidism and ophthalmopathy. MiXCR, run by TCRdb on the multiplex PCR reads, gives a single entry per CDR3 protein. The table includes fewer than 700,000 distinct CDR3 sequences, roughly 18% detected once. Sequenced input: blood. All receptors derive from a woman aged 18-29 years with Graves' ophthalmopathy. Each CDR3 is given with its conserved first and last residue. Fields, in order: D gene, clone size, V gene, J gene, CDR3 protein, CDR3 DNA. D genes are given only for firm matches. A row's size may be missing; if present it is once, few, many or a size class.

D gene: -
clone size: -
V gene: TRBV6-1
J gene: TRBJ1-6
CDR3 protein: CASTRTVNSPLHF
CDR3 DNA: TGTGCCAGCACGCGGACAGTTAATTCACCCCTCCACTTT

D gene: TRBD1
clone size: -
V gene: TRBV12-3/TRBV12-4
J gene: TRBJ2-1
CDR3 protein: CASSSGPGTGFYNEQFF
CDR3 DNA: TGTGCCAGCAGTTCAGGACCCGGGACAGGGTTTTACAATGAGCAGTTCTTC

D gene: TRBD2
clone size: many
V gene: TRBV7-2
J gene: TRBJ2-5
CDR3 protein: CASSSQRGALQETQYF
CDR3 DNA: TGTGCCAGCAGCTCACAGCGGGGGGCTCTACAAGAGACCCAGTACTTC

D gene: -
clone size: many
V gene: TRBV6-5
J gene: TRBJ2-5
CDR3 protein: CASSYSAGSGTQYF
CDR3 DNA: TGTGCCAGCAGTTACTCAGCCGGAAGCGGGACCCAGTACTTC

D gene: -
clone size: -
V gene: TRBV15
J gene: TRBJ2-1
CDR3 protein: CATIQENYNEQFF
CDR3 DNA: TGTGCCACCATTCAGGAGAATTACAATGAGCAGTTCTTC

D gene: TRBD2
clone size: -
V gene: TRBV29-1
J gene: TRBJ2-1
CDR3 protein: CSGVGLAGETYNEQFF
CDR3 DNA: TGCAGCGGGGTAGGACTAGCGGGGGAAACCTACAATGAGCAGTTCTTC

D gene: -
clone size: many
V gene: TRBV28
J gene: TRBJ1-1
CDR3 protein: CASSFTGQSMNTEAFF
CDR3 DNA: TGTGCCAGCAGTTTCACAGGACAGTCCATGAACACTGAAGCTTTCTTT

D gene: -
clone size: few
V gene: TRBV7-6
J gene: TRBJ2-1
CDR3 protein: CASSSYRDSYNEQFF
CDR3 DNA: TGTGCCAGCAGCTCTTACAGGGACTCCTACAATGAGCAGTTCTTC

D gene: -
clone size: many
V gene: TRBV5-6
J gene: TRBJ2-3
CDR3 protein: CASSLLQVTTDTQYF
CDR3 DNA: TGTGCCAGCAGCTTGTTACAGGTAACCACAGATACGCAGTATTTT

D gene: -
clone size: -
V gene: TRBV4-1
J gene: TRBJ2-7
CDR3 protein: CASSSGWEQYF
CDR3 DNA: TGCGCCAGCAGCTCAGGGTGGGAGCAGTACTTC

D gene: TRBD1
clone size: many
V gene: TRBV7-6
J gene: TRBJ1-5
CDR3 protein: CASSPGTGLNQPQHF
CDR3 DNA: TGTGCCAGCAGCCCCGGGACAGGGCTGAATCAGCCCCAGCATTTT

D gene: -
clone size: -
V gene: TRBV7-2
J gene: TRBJ1-2
CDR3 protein: CASSLGQPLNYGYTF
CDR3 DNA: TGTGCCAGCAGCTTAGGACAGCCTCTAAACTATGGCTACACCTTC

D gene: -
clone size: many
V gene: TRBV5-8
J gene: TRBJ1-1
CDR3 protein: CASSLEGAMNTEAFF
CDR3 DNA: TGTGCCAGCAGCTTGGAGGGAGCCATGAACACTGAAGCTTTCTTT

D gene: -
clone size: many
V gene: TRBV3-1
J gene: TRBJ1-1
CDR3 protein: CASSHPERGTMIAFF
CDR3 DNA: TGTGCCAGCAGCCACCCCGAGAGGGGAACCATGATAGCTTTCTTT

D gene: -
clone size: few
V gene: TRBV5-4
J gene: TRBJ2-7
CDR3 protein: CASSSGDSSYEQYF
CDR3 DNA: TGTGCCAGCAGCTCCGGAGACAGTTCCTACGAGCAGTACTTC

D gene: -
clone size: -
V gene: TRBV5-5
J gene: TRBJ2-7
CDR3 protein: CASSFEDSSYEQYF
CDR3 DNA: TGTGCCAGCAGCTTTGAGGACAGCTCCTACGAGCAGTACTTC

D gene: -
clone size: -
V gene: TRBV11-2
J gene: TRBJ1-3
CDR3 protein: CASSPLPGPRSGNTIYF
CDR3 DNA: TGTGCCAGCAGCCCCCTTCCGGGGCCCCGCTCTGGAAACACCATATATTTT

D gene: -
clone size: many
V gene: TRBV20-1
J gene: TRBJ2-5
CDR3 protein: CSWVGDQETQYF
CDR3 DNA: TGCAGTTGGGTAGGGGACCAAGAGACCCAGTACTTC

D gene: TRBD1
clone size: many
V gene: TRBV6-1
J gene: TRBJ2-7
CDR3 protein: CASSRDRAGEQYF
CDR3 DNA: TGTGCCAGCAGCAGGGACAGGGCGGGGGAGCAGTACTTC

D gene: -
clone size: many
V gene: TRBV7-2
J gene: TRBJ2-7
CDR3 protein: CASSPGAGSGSYEQYF
CDR3 DNA: TGTGCCAGCAGCCCAGGGGCGGGATCGGGATCGTACGAGCAGTACTTC

D gene: TRBD1
clone size: many
V gene: TRBV7-3
J gene: TRBJ2-1
CDR3 protein: CASSGTGQGYNEQFF
CDR3 DNA: TGTGCCAGCAGCGGAACGGGACAGGGCTACAATGAGCAGTTCTTC

D gene: TRBD2
clone size: -
V gene: TRBV20-1
J gene: TRBJ2-1
CDR3 protein: CSAEESPIAGEPYNEQFF
CDR3 DNA: TGCAGTGCCGAGGAATCTCCAATAGCGGGGGAGCCCTACAATGAGCAGTTCTTC